Shown below are 8 T cell receptor beta chains from a single sample sequenced in a study of T cells in narcolepsy. Produced via immunoSEQ multiplex PCR; TCRdb's table is partial and in-frame only. The sample has just over 40,000 clones, around 88% seen once. The sample comprised CD45RA- memory CD4+ T cells from PBMCs. The source is a human donor with narcolepsy.

This clone was picked up a small number of times. The chain links TRBV18 to TRBJ2-7; no firm D call. The CDR3 loop spans 13 amino acids. Germline V lookup: CDR1 KGHSH, CDR2 LQKENI. The V end was cut by 6 bases, the J end by 5 bases, with 14 bases between. Here the CDR3 reads CASSRTFGDEQYF. The CDR3 bases are TGTGCCAGCTCCCGGACCTTTGGGGACGAGCAGTACTTC.

J is TRBJ2-2 and V is TRBV7-3; D unclear. V was cut by 1 base and J by 4 bases, with 4 bases left in between. Germline CDR1 reads SGHTA; CDR2 reads FQGTGA. The CDR3 runs to 13 residues. The CDR3 protein is CASSLIFTGELFF. The CDR3 DNA reads TGTGCCAGCAGCTTAATATTCACCGGGGAGCTGTTTTTT.

The rearrangement uses TRBV2 and TRBJ2-5; 9 positions agree with TRBD2. This CDR3 is 15 amino acids long. V was pared by 2 bases and J by 2 bases, with 3 bases of the junction left unmatched. Germline CDR1 reads SNHLY; CDR2 reads FYNNEI. The CDR3 spells CASSERTSAQETQYF. The CDR3 DNA is TGTGCCAGCAGTGAACGGACTAGCGCACAAGAGACCCAGTACTTC.

The V call is TRBV28, the J call TRBJ1-1; maybe TRBD1 (5 bases). The CDR3 loop spans 14 amino acids. V lost 5 bases and J 1 base, leaving 11 bases between the germline ends. Germline lookup yields CDR1 MDHEN and CDR2 SYDVKM. The CDR3 region is CASSLQARNTEAFF. The CDR3 DNA is TGTGCCAGCAGTCTACAGGCCCGGAACACTGAAGCTTTCTTT.

The V call is TRBV7-9, the J call TRBJ1-1; D remains ambiguous. Trimming cost V 5 bases and J 0 bases, with 13 bases left between them. Germline CDR1 SEHNR, CDR2 FQNEAQ (reference sequence). The CDR3 spans 15 residues. The CDR3 nucleotides are TGTGCCAGCAGCAGCACACGGAACATGAACACTGAAGCTTTCTTT. It translates to CASSSTRNMNTEAFF.

J is TRBJ2-7 and V is TRBV10-3; tentative D call: TRBD2 (6 bases). Germline V gives CDR1 ENHRY, CDR2 SYGVKD. V dropped 11 bases and J dropped 2 bases, with 16 bases sitting between them. The CDR3 covers 13 residues. CDR3 coding DNA: TGTGCCCCCAGGCGGGGCCCACCCTACGAGCAGTACTTC. Amino acid sequence: CAPRRGPPYEQYF.

V and J are TRBV9 and TRBJ1-1; TRBD1 matches 7 bases. The CDR3 runs 16 residues. From germline, CDR1 is SGDLS and CDR2 YYNGEE. With V trimmed by 1 base and J by 5 bases, 11 bases remained unmatched. The DNA of the CDR3 is TGTGCCAGCAGCGTAATATATCGAGGGGGCCTGACTGAAGCTTTCTTT. It translates to CASSVIYRGGLTEAFF.

This rearrangement joins TRBV28 to TRBJ1-2; no clear D gene. Deletions cut 3 bases from V and 2 bases from J, with 13 bases between. In germline, CDR1 is MDHEN, CDR2 SYDVKM. The CDR3 has 15 residues. The CDR3 protein is CASSLVFSVNYGYTF. CDR3 in DNA: TGTGCCAGCAGTTTGGTCTTCTCGGTAAACTATGGCTACACCTTC.